This T cell receptor beta chain stems from a study of cytomegalovirus exposure and HLA in healthy donors. Study summary: A prior analysis found 100 million to 140 million unique TCR beta sequences from around 180 million T cells.

This clone turned up a few times. Its matching antigen is unknown. Findings of the study overall: Only CMV serostatus was available as immune exposure information.

In germline, CDR1 is SGHRS, CDR2 YFSETQ. The length of the CDR3 is 15 residues. The J segment lost 2 bases and the V segment lost 4 bases, leaving 5 bases of the junction unmatched. The primer mix had 60 Vbeta and 13 Jbeta primers. Sequenced by immunoSEQ multiplex PCR; TCRdb stores in-frame clones only, minus some. The profile covers approximately 40,000 clones, with roughly 67% appearing a single time and roughly a sixth taken by the ten largest. Sequencing input: PBMCs. This receptor was obtained from a man in his forties or fifties in good health and CMV-seropositive. The chain uses TRBV5-1 and TRBJ2-2; 7 nucleotides align to TRBD1. The CDR3 DNA sequence: TGCGCCAGCAGCCCCGGGACAGCCAACACCGGGGAGCTGTTTTTT. This translates into CASSPGTANTGELFF. The variable domain in full, completed from reference TRBV5-1 and TRBJ2-2, reads KAGVTQTPRYLIKTRGQQVTLSCSPISGHRSVSWYQQTPGQGLQFLFEYFSETQRNKGNFPGRFSGRQFSNSRSEMNVSTLELGDSALYLCASSPGTANTGELFFGEGSRLTVL.